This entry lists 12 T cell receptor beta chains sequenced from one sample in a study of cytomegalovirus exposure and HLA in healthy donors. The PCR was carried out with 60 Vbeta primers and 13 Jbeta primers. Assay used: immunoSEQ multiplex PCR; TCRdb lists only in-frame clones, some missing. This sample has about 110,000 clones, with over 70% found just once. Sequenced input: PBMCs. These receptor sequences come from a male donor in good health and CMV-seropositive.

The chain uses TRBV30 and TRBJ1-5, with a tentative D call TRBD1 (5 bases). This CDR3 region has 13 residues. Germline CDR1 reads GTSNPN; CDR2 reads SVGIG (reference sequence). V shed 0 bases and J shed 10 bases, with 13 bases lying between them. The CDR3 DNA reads TGTGCCTGGAGTGTACATGGGACTGGTCCCCAGCATTTT. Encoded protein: CAWSVHGTGPQHF.

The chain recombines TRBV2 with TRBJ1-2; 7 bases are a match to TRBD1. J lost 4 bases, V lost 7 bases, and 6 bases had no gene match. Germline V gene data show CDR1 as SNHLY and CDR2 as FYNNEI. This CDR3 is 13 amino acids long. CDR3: CASKSRGSYGYTF. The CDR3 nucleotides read TGTGCCAGCAAGAGCAGGGGGAGCTATGGCTACACCTTC.

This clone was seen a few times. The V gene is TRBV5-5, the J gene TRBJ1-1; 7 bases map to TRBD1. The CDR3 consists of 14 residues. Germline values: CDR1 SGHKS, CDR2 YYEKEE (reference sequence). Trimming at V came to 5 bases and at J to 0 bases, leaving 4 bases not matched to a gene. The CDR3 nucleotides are TGTGCCAGCAGAGGGGGCGCCATGAACACTGAAGCTTTCTTT. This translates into CASRGGAMNTEAFF.

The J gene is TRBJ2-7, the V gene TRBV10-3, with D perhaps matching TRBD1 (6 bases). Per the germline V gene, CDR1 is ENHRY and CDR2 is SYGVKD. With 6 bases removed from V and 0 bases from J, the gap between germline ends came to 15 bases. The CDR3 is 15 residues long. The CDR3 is CAISEGEISSYEQYF. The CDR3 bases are TGTGCCATCAGCGAGGGGGAGATCAGCTCCTACGAGCAGTACTTC.

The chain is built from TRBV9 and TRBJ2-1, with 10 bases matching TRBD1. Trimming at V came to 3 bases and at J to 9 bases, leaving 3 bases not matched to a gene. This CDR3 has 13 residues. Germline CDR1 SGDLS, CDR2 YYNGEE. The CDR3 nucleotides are TGTGCCAGCAGCGGACAGGGGGCGGGTGAGCAGTTCTTC. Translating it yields CASSGQGAGEQFF. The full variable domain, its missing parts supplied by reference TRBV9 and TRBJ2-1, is DSGVTQTPKHLITATGQRVTLRCSPRSGDLSVYWYQQSLDQGLQFLIQYYNGEERAKGNILERFSAQQFPDLHSELNLSSLELGDSALYFCASSGQGAGEQFFGPGTRLTVL.

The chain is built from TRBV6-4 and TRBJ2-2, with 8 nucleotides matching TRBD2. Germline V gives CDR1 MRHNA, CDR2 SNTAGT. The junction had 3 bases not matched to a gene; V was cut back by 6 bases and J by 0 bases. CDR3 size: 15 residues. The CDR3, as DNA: TGTGCCAGCAGAGTAGCGGGAACGAACACCGGGGAGCTGTTTTTT. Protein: CASRVAGTNTGELFF.

The CDR3 loop reads CASTERAGEQFF. The DNA for the CDR3 is TGTGCCAGCACCGAACGAGCAGGTGAGCAGTTCTTC. This chain connects TRBV11-2 to TRBJ2-1; D remains ambiguous. Trimming took off 7 bases at V and 9 bases at J, with 13 bases between the two ends. The CDR3 length is 12 residues. Germline lookup yields CDR1 SGHAT and CDR2 FQNNGV.

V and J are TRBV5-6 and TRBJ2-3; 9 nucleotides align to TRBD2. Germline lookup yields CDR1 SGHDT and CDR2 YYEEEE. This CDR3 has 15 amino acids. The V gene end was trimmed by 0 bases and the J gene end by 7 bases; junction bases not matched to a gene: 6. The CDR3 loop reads CASSLAAGGLNTQYF. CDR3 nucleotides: TGTGCCAGCAGCTTGGCGGCGGGAGGGCTAAATACGCAGTATTTT.

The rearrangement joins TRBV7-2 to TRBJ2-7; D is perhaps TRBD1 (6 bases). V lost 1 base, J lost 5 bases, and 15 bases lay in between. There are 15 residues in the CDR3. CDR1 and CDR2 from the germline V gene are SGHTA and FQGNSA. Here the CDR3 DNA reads TGTGCCAGCAGCTTAGAAGGGGGTTCGGTGGACGAGCAGTACTTC. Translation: CASSLEGGSVDEQYF.

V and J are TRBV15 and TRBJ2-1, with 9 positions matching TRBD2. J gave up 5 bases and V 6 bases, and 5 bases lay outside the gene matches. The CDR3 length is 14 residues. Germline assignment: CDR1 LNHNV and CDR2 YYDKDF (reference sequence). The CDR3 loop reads CATRYSGGNNEQFF. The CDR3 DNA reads TGTGCCACCAGGTATAGCGGGGGAAACAATGAGCAGTTCTTC.

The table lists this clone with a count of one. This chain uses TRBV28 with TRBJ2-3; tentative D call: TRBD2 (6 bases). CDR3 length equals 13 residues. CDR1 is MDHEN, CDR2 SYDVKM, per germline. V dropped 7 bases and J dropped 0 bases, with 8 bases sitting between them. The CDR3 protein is CASTGLSTDTQYF. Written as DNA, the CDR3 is TGTGCCAGCACGGGACTCAGCACAGATACGCAGTATTTT.

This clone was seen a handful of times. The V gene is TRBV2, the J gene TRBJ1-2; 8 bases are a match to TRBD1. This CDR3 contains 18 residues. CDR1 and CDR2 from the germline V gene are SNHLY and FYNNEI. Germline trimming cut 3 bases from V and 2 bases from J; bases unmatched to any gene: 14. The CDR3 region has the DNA TGTGCCAGCAGTGACAGGGGCAATGGCAGGGGGCGCAACTATGGCTACACCTTC. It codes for CASSDRGNGRGRNYGYTF.